These 2 T cell receptor beta chains originate from one sample sequenced in a study of T cell responses to AZD1222 COVID-19 vaccine. Method: immunoSEQ multiplex PCR; TCRdb's copy keeps in-frame clones and lacks some. The sample lists over 15,000 clones, around 92% occurring once. The source material was peripheral blood, sampled 28 days after the second AZD1222 dose. These receptors all stem from an adult who received the AZD1222 COVID-19 vaccine.

The chain has TRBV18 and TRBJ1-1, with 8 nucleotides matching TRBD1. V dropped 2 bases and J dropped 7; count of bases not matched to a gene: 9. CDR1 is KGHSH, CDR2 LQKENI, per germline. The CDR3 runs 15 residues. The CDR3: CASSPERTGKGEAFF. CDR3 in DNA: TGTGCCAGCTCACCAGAGCGGACAGGGAAGGGTGAAGCTTTCTTT. Full variable domain (rest looked up from reference TRBV18 and TRBJ1-1): NAGVMQNPRHLVRRRGQEARLRCSPMKGHSHVYWYRQLPEEGLKFMVYLQKENIIDESGMPKERFSAEFPKEGPSILRIQQVVRGDSAAYFCASSPERTGKGEAFFGQGTRLTVV.

The chain recombines TRBV28 with TRBJ1-5, with D possibly being TRBD1 (5 bases). V gave up 5 bases and J gave up 0 bases, with 14 bases separating them. Germline CDR1 MDHEN, CDR2 SYDVKM. This CDR3 contains 16 residues. CDR3 sequence (DNA): TGTGCCAGCAGTAACGGGGCAGTCTATAGCAATCAGCCCCAGCATTTT. Its translation is CASSNGAVYSNQPQHF.